This T cell receptor (beta chain) was retrieved from a study of human thymus T cells. Thymic samples were excised during corrective heart operations. Immunologically healthy infants in Finland undergoing congenital heart defect surgery were the donors. As regards this clone: Its antigen is unknown.

Overall study findings and caveats: Apparent bias marked the V and J gene usage of thymic and blood repertoires. The related literature has documented a marked overlap of thymic repertoires among unrelated individuals.

The J segment lost 3 bases and the V segment lost 0 bases, leaving 12 bases of the junction unmatched. The germline V gene encodes CDR1 SGHTA and CDR2 FQGNSA. The CDR3 loop spans 19 amino acids. Data came from immunoSEQ multiplex PCR; TCRdb stores just in-frame clones and leaves some out. The sample consists of fewer than 85,000 clones, about 95% of them appearing once. Sample: thymus tissue. The genes are TRBV7-2 and TRBJ1-1, with 11 bases fitting TRBD1. This clonotype was sampled from a girl in the first two years of life with a congenital heart defect but otherwise immunologically healthy. The CDR3 nucleotides read TGTGCCAGCAGCTTAGCGCTTGCCGTACCGGGACAGGGGGACACTGAAGCTTTCTTT. Its protein is CASSLALAVPGQGDTEAFF.